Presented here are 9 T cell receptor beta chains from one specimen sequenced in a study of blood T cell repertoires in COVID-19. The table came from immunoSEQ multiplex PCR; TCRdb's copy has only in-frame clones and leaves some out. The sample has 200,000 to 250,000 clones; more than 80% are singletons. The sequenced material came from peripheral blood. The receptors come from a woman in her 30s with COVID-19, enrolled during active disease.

CDR3: CASSPGTGGWGYTF. Written as DNA, the CDR3 is TGTGCCAGCAGCCCAGGGACAGGGGGATGGGGCTACACCTTC. The chain is built from TRBV5-4 and TRBJ1-2, with 11 bases that match TRBD1. Germline V gene lookup returns CDR1 SGHNT and CDR2 YYREEE (reference sequence). Trimming removed 4 bases from V and 8 bases from J; junction bases left unmatched: 7. The CDR3 sequence is 14 residues long.

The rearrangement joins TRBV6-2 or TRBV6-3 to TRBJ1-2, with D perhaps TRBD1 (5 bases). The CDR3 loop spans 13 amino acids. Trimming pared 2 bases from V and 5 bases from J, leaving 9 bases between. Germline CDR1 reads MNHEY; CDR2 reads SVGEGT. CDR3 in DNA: TGTGCCAGCAGTTACGCGGGACTTTATGGCTACACCTTC. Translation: CASSYAGLYGYTF.

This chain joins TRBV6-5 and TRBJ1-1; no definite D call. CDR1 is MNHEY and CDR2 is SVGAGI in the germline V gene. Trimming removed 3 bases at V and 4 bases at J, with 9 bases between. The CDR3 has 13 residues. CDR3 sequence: CASSYEQFTEAFF. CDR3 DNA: TGTGCCAGCAGTTATGAACAGTTCACTGAAGCTTTCTTT.

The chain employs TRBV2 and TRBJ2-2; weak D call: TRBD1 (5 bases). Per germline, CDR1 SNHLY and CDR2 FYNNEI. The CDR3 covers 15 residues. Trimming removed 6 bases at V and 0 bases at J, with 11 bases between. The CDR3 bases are TGTGCCAGCAGAAGGGGTTCGCCGAACACCGGGGAGCTGTTTTTT. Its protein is CASRRGSPNTGELFF. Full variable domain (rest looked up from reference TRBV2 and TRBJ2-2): EPEVTQTPSHQVTQMGQEVILRCVPISNHLYFYWYRQILGQKVEFLVSFYNNEISEKSEIFDDQFSVERPDGSNFTLKIRSTKLEDSAMYFCASRRGSPNTGELFFGEGSRLTVL.

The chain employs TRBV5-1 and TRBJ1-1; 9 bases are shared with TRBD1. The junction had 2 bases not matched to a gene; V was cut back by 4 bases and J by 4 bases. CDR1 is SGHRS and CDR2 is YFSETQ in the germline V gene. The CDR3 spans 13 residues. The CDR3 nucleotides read TGCGCCAGCAGCCAGACAGGGGGCACTGAAGCTTTCTTT. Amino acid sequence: CASSQTGGTEAFF.

CDR3 nucleotide sequence: TGCGCCAGCAGCCAAGATGGAGGAGCGGGGGGTCGCACAGATACGCAGTATTTT. Protein: CASSQDGGAGGRTDTQYF. The chain couples TRBV4-3 to TRBJ2-3; 9 nucleotides agree with TRBD2. Per the germline V gene, CDR1 is LGHNA and CDR2 is YSLEER. V shed 0 bases, J shed 1 base, and the junction held 8 bases outside the gene matches. This CDR3 is built from 18 residues.

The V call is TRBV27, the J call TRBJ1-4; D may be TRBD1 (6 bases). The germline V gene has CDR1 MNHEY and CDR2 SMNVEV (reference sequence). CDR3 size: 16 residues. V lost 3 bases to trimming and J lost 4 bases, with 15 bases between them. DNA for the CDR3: TGTGCCAGCAGTTTGTCAGGGGCCCCCGATAATGAAAAACTGTTTTTT. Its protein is CASSLSGAPDNEKLFF.

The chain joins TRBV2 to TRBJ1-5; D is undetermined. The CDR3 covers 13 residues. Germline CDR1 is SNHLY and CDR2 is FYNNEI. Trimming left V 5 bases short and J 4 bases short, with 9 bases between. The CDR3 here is CASSLFINQPQHF. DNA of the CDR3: TGTGCCAGCAGTTTGTTTATTAATCAGCCCCAGCATTTT.

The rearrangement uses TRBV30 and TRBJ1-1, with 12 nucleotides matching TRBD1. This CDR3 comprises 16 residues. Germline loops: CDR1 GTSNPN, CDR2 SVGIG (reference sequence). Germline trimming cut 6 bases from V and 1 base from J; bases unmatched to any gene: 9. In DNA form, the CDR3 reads TGTGCCTGCCTCCCCGGGACAGGGGGCCGGAACACTGAAGCTTTCTTT. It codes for CACLPGTGGRNTEAFF.